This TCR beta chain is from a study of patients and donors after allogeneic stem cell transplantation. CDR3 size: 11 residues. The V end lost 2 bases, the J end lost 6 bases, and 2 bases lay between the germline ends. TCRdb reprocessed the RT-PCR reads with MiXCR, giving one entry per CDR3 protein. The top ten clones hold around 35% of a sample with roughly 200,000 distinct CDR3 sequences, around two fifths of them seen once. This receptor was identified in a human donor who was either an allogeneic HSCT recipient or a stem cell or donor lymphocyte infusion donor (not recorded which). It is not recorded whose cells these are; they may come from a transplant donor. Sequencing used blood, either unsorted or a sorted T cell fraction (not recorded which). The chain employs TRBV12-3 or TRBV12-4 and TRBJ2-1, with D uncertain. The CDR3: CASSLLNEQFF. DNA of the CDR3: TGTGCCAGCAGTTTACTCAATGAGCAGTTCTTC.